Below are 18 T cell receptor beta chains sequenced from a single sample in a study of shared clonotypes between healthy human individuals. TCRdb's table, derived via immunoSEQ multiplex PCR, lists solely in-frame clones and lacks some. Here the sample spans 450,000 to 500,000 clones, around 78% being singletons. The source material was PBMCs. The receptors derive from a woman between 40 and 55 years old in good health. Some clones in this sample may be carry-over from other donors' samples.

The chain carries TRBV9 and TRBJ1-1, with D unresolved. Trimming took 4 bases from V and 0 from J, leaving 10 bases between them. Germline-derived CDR1 and CDR2 are SGDLS and YYNGEE. This CDR3 region has 14 residues. The CDR3 loop reads CASSPSSMNTEAFF. The CDR3 DNA sequence: TGTGCCAGCAGCCCTTCCTCCATGAACACTGAAGCTTTCTTT. Full variable domain (rest looked up from reference TRBV9 and TRBJ1-1): DSGVTQTPKHLITATGQRVTLRCSPRSGDLSVYWYQQSLDQGLQFLIQYYNGEERAKGNILERFSAQQFPDLHSELNLSSLELGDSALYFCASSPSSMNTEAFFGQGTRLTVV.

This clone was picked up a small number of times. V is TRBV6-5 and J is TRBJ2-1; 7 bases fit TRBD1. The germline V gene has CDR1 MNHEY and CDR2 SVGAGI. V lost 5 bases and J lost 4; bases outside the gene matches: 8. The length of the CDR3 is 15 residues. CDR3 amino acids: CASSRGTVEYNEQFF. CDR3 coding DNA: TGTGCCAGCAGTAGGGGGACAGTAGAATACAATGAGCAGTTCTTC.

This chain uses TRBV2 with TRBJ1-1; 9 nucleotides agree with TRBD1. The ends lost 6 bases at V and 4 bases at J; junction bases unmatched: 12. CDR1 SNHLY and CDR2 FYNNEI come from the germline V gene. The CDR3 is 16 amino acids. CDR3 region: CASSGTGFFVSTEAFF. The CDR3 nucleotides read TGTGCCAGCAGCGGGACAGGGTTTTTCGTCAGCACTGAAGCTTTCTTT. Filled out from reference TRBV2 and TRBJ1-1, the complete variable domain reads EPEVTQTPSHQVTQMGQEVILRCVPISNHLYFYWYRQILGQKVEFLVSFYNNEISEKSEIFDDQFSVERPDGSNFTLKIRSTKLEDSAMYFCASSGTGFFVSTEAFFGQGTRLTVV.

This chain's CDR3 is CASSSGQGTSTDTQYF. DNA for the CDR3: TGTGCCAGCAGCTCGGGACAGGGAACTAGCACAGATACGCAGTATTTT. V usage is TRBV7-9 and J usage is TRBJ2-3; 9 bases are a match to TRBD1. The CDR3 is 16 residues long. Losses at the gene ends were 4 bases for V and 0 bases for J; bases not matched to a gene: 5. Germline assignment: CDR1 SEHNR and CDR2 FQNEAQ (reference sequence). Together with reference TRBV7-9 and TRBJ2-3, the CDR3 gives the full variable domain: DTGVSQNPRHKITKRGQNVTFRCDPISEHNRLYWYRQTLGQGPEFLTYFQNEAQLEKSRLLSDRFSAERPKGSFSTLEIQRTEQGDSAMYLCASSSGQGTSTDTQYFGPGTRLTVL.

This clone occurred a few times. J is TRBJ2-1 and V is TRBV6-4; TRBD2 matches 9 bases. The CDR3 is 17 amino acids. The V segment lost 3 bases and the J segment 6 bases; nucleotides outside the gene matches: 12. CDR1 and CDR2 (germline): MRHNA, SNTAGT. The chain's CDR3 is CASSEQTSGGGVNEQFF. The CDR3 DNA reads as TGTGCCAGCAGTGAACAGACTAGCGGAGGAGGGGTCAATGAGCAGTTCTTC.

The rearrangement links TRBV4-2 to TRBJ2-1, with 7 bases that match TRBD1. This CDR3 has 18 amino acids. Germline V gives CDR1 LGHNA, CDR2 YNFKEQ. V lost 0 bases, J lost 2 bases, and 10 bases stayed unmatched. The CDR3 coding sequence is TGTGCCAGCAGCCAAGAGATACAGGGGTATGCCCCCTACAATGAGCAGTTCTTC. Protein: CASSQEIQGYAPYNEQFF.

The chain has TRBV2 and TRBJ1-5; 7 positions match TRBD1. The CDR3 sequence is 13 residues long. Germline loops: CDR1 SNHLY, CDR2 FYNNEI. With 6 bases clipped from V and 8 bases from J, the junction kept 7 bases outside the gene matches. The CDR3: CASSETGFKPQHF. CDR3 in DNA: TGTGCCAGCAGCGAGACAGGGTTCAAGCCCCAGCATTTT.

This clone showed up just once. The J gene is TRBJ2-3, the V gene TRBV27, with 9 bases aligning to TRBD2. The CDR3 loop spans 15 amino acids. Looked up from germline, CDR1 is MNHEY and CDR2 is SMNVEV (reference sequence). Losses at the gene ends were 5 bases for V and 4 bases for J; bases not matched to a gene: 7. This chain's CDR3 is CASSLALAGPDTQYF. CDR3 DNA sequence: TGTGCCAGCAGTCTGGCTCTAGCGGGACCAGATACGCAGTATTTT.

This sequence joins TRBV29-1 and TRBJ2-1; 10 bases line up with TRBD1. The CDR3 is made up of 17 amino acids. After removal of 0 bases from V and 0 bases from J, the junction contained 5 bases not matched to a gene. From germline, CDR1 is SQVTM and CDR2 ANQGSEA. The CDR3 DNA reads TGCAGCGTTGAAGAGACAGGGGGCATGAGCTCCTACAATGAGCAGTTCTTC. Protein: CSVEETGGMSSYNEQFF.

The chain uses TRBV18 and TRBJ2-7; 7 bases map to TRBD1. From germline, CDR1 is KGHSH and CDR2 LQKENI. J gave up 3 bases and V 4 bases, and 12 bases lay outside the gene matches. The CDR3 totals 16 residues. The CDR3 nucleotides read TGTGCCAGCTCACAAAGCATCCGACAGGGTGTCTACGAGCAGTACTTC. This sequence encodes CASSQSIRQGVYEQYF.

V gene TRBV6-4 combines with J gene TRBJ1-1, with no clear D. This CDR3 has 13 amino acids. Germline lookup yields CDR1 MRHNA and CDR2 SNTAGT. Trimming removed 5 bases at V and 1 base at J, with 8 bases between. The CDR3 sequence is CASSSRQNTEAFF. The DNA of the CDR3 is TGTGCCAGCAGTTCTCGACAGAACACTGAAGCTTTCTTT.

A single count supports this clone. The chain combines TRBV5-1 with TRBJ2-5; 7 bases fit TRBD1. V lost 0 bases, J lost 4 bases, and 3 bases stayed unmatched. Germline-derived CDR1 and CDR2 are SGHRS and YFSETQ. The CDR3 is made up of 14 amino acids. The CDR3, as DNA: TGCGCCAGCAGCTTGGGAACAGGGGCAGAGACCCAGTACTTC. Translating gives CASSLGTGAETQYF.

The rearrangement links TRBV2 to TRBJ2-2; 7 nucleotides match TRBD2. The length of the CDR3 is 13 residues. Per the germline V gene, CDR1 is SNHLY and CDR2 is FYNNEI. After removal of 7 bases from V and 8 bases from J, the junction contained 7 bases not matched to a gene. The CDR3 spells CASIERDGGELFF. CDR3 coding DNA: TGTGCCAGCATAGAGCGGGATGGGGGGGAGCTGTTTTTT. The whole variable domain, filled in from reference TRBV2 and TRBJ2-2, reads EPEVTQTPSHQVTQMGQEVILRCVPISNHLYFYWYRQILGQKVEFLVSFYNNEISEKSEIFDDQFSVERPDGSNFTLKIRSTKLEDSAMYFCASIERDGGELFFGEGSRLTVL.

The chain joins TRBV2 to TRBJ2-7, with D perhaps matching TRBD2 (7 bases). V lost 7 bases and J 1 base, leaving 14 bases between the germline ends. The germline gives CDR1 SNHLY, CDR2 FYNNEI. CDR3 length: 14 amino acids. DNA for the CDR3: TGTGCCAGCACCCTCGGGGGGCAGTCCTACGAGCAGTACTTC. Translation: CASTLGGQSYEQYF.

The chain joins TRBV7-6 to TRBJ2-1, with 9 bases aligning to TRBD2. The length of the CDR3 is 19 residues. Germline trimming cut 1 base from V and 3 bases from J; bases unmatched to any gene: 13. The germline V gene encodes CDR1 SGHVS and CDR2 FNYEAQ. The CDR3 spells CASSLVAGVPRNYYNEQFF. Written as DNA, the CDR3 is TGTGCCAGCAGCTTAGTAGCGGGAGTCCCACGAAATTACTACAATGAGCAGTTCTTC.

The chain uses TRBV29-1 and TRBJ2-1; 12 bases fit TRBD2. There are 13 residues in the CDR3. The germline CDR1 and CDR2 sequences are SQVTM and ANQGSEA. J gave up 11 bases and V 8 bases, and 10 bases lay outside the gene matches. The CDR3 nucleotides read TGCAGCCTAAGGGCTAGCGGGAGGGGGCAGCAGTTCTTC. This translates into CSLRASGRGQQFF.

The chain is built from TRBV5-6 and TRBJ2-2, with TRBD2 identical over 8 bases. Germline CDR1 SGHDT, CDR2 YYEEEE. The CDR3 contains 16 residues. Unmatched junction bases numbered 10, after V lost 6 bases and J lost 3 bases. CDR3 sequence (DNA): TGTGCCAGCACTTTATATGGGACTAGTGACACCGGGGAGCTGTTTTTT. Protein sequence: CASTLYGTSDTGELFF.

Of note for this clone: In the same sample, other DNA sequences code for this CDR3. This chain uses TRBV5-1 with TRBJ2-5; tentative D call: TRBD1 (7 bases). CDR1 SGHRS and CDR2 YFSETQ come from the germline V gene. Trimming removed 0 bases at V and 4 bases at J, with 10 bases between. The CDR3 sequence is 14 residues long. In DNA form, the CDR3 reads TGCGCCAGCAGCTTGGGGCAGGGGGGAGAGACCCAGTACTTC. Protein product: CASSLGQGGETQYF.